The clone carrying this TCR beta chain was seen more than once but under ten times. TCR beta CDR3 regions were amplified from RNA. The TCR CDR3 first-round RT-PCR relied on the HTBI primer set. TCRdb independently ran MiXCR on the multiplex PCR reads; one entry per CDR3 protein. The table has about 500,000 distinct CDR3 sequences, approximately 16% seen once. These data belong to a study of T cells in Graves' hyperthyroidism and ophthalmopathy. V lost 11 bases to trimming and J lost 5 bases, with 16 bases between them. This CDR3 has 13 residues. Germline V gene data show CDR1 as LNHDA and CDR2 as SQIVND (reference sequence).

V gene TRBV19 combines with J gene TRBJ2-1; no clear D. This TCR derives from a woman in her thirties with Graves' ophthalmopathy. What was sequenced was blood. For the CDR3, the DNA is TGTGCCGGATCAGATGGTAATAACAATGAGCAGTTCTTC. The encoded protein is CAGSDGNNNEQFF.